Detailed here is one T cell receptor beta chain. Libraries were prepared by immunoSEQ multiplex PCR; TCRdb keeps only in-frame clonotypes and omits some of them. The profile shows 70,000 or so clones, about 90% of them singletons. The sample is drawn from a study of OX40 agonist ivuxolimab in advanced cancers. Trimming took 1 base from V and 5 from J; bases not matched to a gene: 5. The CDR3 has 15 amino acids. Germline V gene sequence: CDR1 SGHDN, CDR2 FVKESK. This sample comprised CD4+ or CD8+ T cells sorted from blood, obtained in a trial of the OX40 agonist ivuxolimab. The TCR sequence derives from an adult with an advanced solid tumor such as melanoma, head and neck, liver or kidney cancer. This sequence joins TRBV14 and TRBJ2-5; 9 nucleotides align to TRBD2. The CDR3 coding sequence is TGTGCCAGCAGCCAAGTTAGCGGGGGTAGCGAGACCCAGTACTTC. Translated: CASSQVSGGSETQYF.